A single sample gave rise to the 10 T cell receptor beta chains below, sequenced in a study of OX40 agonist ivuxolimab in advanced cancers. The repertoire was sequenced with immunoSEQ multiplex PCR; TCRdb's copy has only in-frame clones and lacks some. Among roughly 82,000 clones, approximately 88% were seen once, and the ten largest hold about a tenth. Sequenced here: CD4+ or CD8+ T cells sorted from blood, sampled in a trial of the OX40 agonist ivuxolimab. The source of these receptors is an adult with an advanced solid tumor such as melanoma, head and neck, liver or kidney cancer.

The rearrangement uses TRBV19 and TRBJ1-2; D not certain. Trimming removed 5 bases from V and 4 bases from J, with 17 bases in between. Germline CDR1 reads LNHDA; CDR2 reads SQIVND (reference sequence). The CDR3 totals 15 residues. The CDR3 sequence: CASSSRDFWGYGYTF. CDR3 bases: TGTGCCAGTAGTTCCCGGGATTTCTGGGGCTATGGCTACACCTTC.

The rearrangement joins TRBV7-9 to TRBJ1-6; perhaps TRBD1 as D (6 bases). V lost 5 bases and J 7 bases, leaving 18 bases between the germline ends. The CDR3 is 16 amino acids. Germline CDR1 SEHNR, CDR2 FQNEAQ (reference sequence). CDR3 loop: CASSPSSRGRNSPLHF. CDR3 nucleotide sequence: TGTGCCAGCAGCCCCAGCAGCAGGGGAAGAAATTCACCCCTCCACTTT.

V and J are TRBV4-1 and TRBJ1-4; 9 nucleotides line up with TRBD1. The V and J ends lost 4 bases and 5 bases, in that order; junction bases with no gene match: 5. Germline V lookup: CDR1 MGHRA, CDR2 YSYEKL. The length of the CDR3 is 15 residues. The DNA for the CDR3 is TGCGCCAGCAGCCTAGGGGACAGGGTAAATGAAAAACTGTTTTTT. It translates to CASSLGDRVNEKLFF.

The chain recombines TRBV5-6 with TRBJ1-5; D unclear. This CDR3 is 17 amino acids long. Trimming left V 2 bases short and J 0 bases short, with 15 bases between. Germline values: CDR1 SGHDT, CDR2 YYEEEE. In DNA form, the CDR3 reads TGTGCCAGCAGCTTCGGAGGGCCAAAAGTTAGCAATCAGCCCCAGCATTTT. Its protein is CASSFGGPKVSNQPQHF.

This clone was seen only once. J is TRBJ2-5 and V is TRBV5-1; 9 bases agree with TRBD1. The CDR3 extends over 15 amino acids. The V and J ends lost 4 bases and 4 bases, in that order; junction bases with no gene match: 8. CDR1 and CDR2 (germline): SGHRS, YFSETQ. The CDR3, as DNA: TGCGCCAGCAGCCCGGGGGGACAGGGAATAGAGACCCAGTACTTC. As protein: CASSPGGQGIETQYF.

This clone was counted a few times. V and J are TRBV10-3 and TRBJ1-2, with D perhaps matching TRBD1 (5 bases). In germline, CDR1 is ENHRY, CDR2 SYGVKD. V lost 4 bases to trimming and J lost 4 bases, with 10 bases between them. The CDR3 sequence is 13 residues long. CDR3 in amino acids: CAISGGETYGYTF. The CDR3 region has the DNA TGTGCCATCAGTGGAGGGGAAACCTATGGCTACACCTTC.

The chain carries TRBV6-1 and TRBJ1-4; 8 nucleotides agree with TRBD1. The CDR3 spans 15 residues. V dropped 0 bases and J dropped 7; count of bases not matched to a gene: 4. Per the germline V gene, CDR1 is MNHNS and CDR2 is SASEGT. The CDR3 sequence is CASSEATGVVEKLFF. Written as DNA, the CDR3 is TGTGCCAGCAGTGAAGCGACAGGGGTGGTTGAAAAACTGTTTTTT.

The chain is built from TRBV6-1 and TRBJ1-3; D unclear. This CDR3 spans 15 amino acids. Germline lookup yields CDR1 MNHNS and CDR2 SASEGT. Trimming removed 7 bases from V and 3 bases from J, with 16 bases in between. For the CDR3, the DNA is TGTGCCAGCATTTTATTAAAACAGCTTGGAAACACCATATATTTT. Encoded protein: CASILLKQLGNTIYF.

The CDR3 nucleotides read TGTGCCAGCACCCCCCCTGTGCAGACCCGCACAGATACGCAGTATTTT. Translated, it gives CASTPPVQTRTDTQYF. This chain joins TRBV5-8 and TRBJ2-3; D uncertain. Germline CDR1 SGHTS, CDR2 YDEGEE. The V end lost 6 bases, the J end lost 1 base, and 18 bases lay between the germline ends. The CDR3 runs 16 residues.

V and J are TRBV6-5 and TRBJ2-3; D may be TRBD1 (5 bases). Germline loops: CDR1 MNHEY, CDR2 SVGAGI. This CDR3 is 14 amino acids long. The ends were cut back, 2 bases at V and 0 bases at J, with 6 bases in the middle. CDR3: CASSYRGSTDTQYF. The CDR3 DNA reads as TGTGCCAGCAGTTACAGGGGTAGCACAGATACGCAGTATTTT.